This TCR beta chain appears in the sequencing data of a study of blood T cell repertoires in COVID-19. Study summary: From the United States, Italy and Spain came samples of acute and convalescent COVID-19. In each case, the material was cDNA or gDNA derived from T cells, B-cell-depleted T cells, or PBMCs.

The repertoire was sequenced with immunoSEQ multiplex PCR; TCRdb's copy has only in-frame clones and lacks some. This table holds 200,000 to 300,000 clones, approximately 80% found once. The receptor was isolated from a woman older than 75 with acute or convalescent COVID-19. Sequencing was carried out using peripheral blood.

Written as DNA, the CDR3 is TGCGCCAGCAGCTTTGAACCGGTTCTCCGCACAGATACGCAGTATTTT. Translated: CASSFEPVLRTDTQYF. The chain has TRBV5-1 and TRBJ2-3; D is ambiguous. V was trimmed by 2 bases and J by 1 base, leaving 14 bases between them. There are 16 residues in the CDR3. Germline CDR1 is SGHRS and CDR2 is YFSETQ.